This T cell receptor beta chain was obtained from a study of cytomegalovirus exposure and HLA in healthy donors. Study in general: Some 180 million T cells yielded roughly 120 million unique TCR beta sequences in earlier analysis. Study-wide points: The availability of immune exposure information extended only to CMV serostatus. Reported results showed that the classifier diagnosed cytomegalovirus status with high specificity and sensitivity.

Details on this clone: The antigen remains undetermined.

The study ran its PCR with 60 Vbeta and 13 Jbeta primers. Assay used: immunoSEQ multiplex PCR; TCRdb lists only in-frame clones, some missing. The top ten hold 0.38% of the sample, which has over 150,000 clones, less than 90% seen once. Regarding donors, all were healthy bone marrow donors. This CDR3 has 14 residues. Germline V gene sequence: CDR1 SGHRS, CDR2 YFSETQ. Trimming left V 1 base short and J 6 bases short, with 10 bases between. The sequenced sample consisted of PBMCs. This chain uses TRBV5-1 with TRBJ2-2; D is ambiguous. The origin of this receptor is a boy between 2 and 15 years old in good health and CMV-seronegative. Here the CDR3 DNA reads TGCGCCAGCAGCTTGACAGTTTTCGCCGGGGAGCTGTTTTTT. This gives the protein CASSLTVFAGELFF.